This T cell receptor (beta chain) originates from a study of beta chain features in type 1 diabetes. Germline V CDR1 and CDR2: SEHNR, FQNEAQ (reference sequence). This CDR3 contains 15 residues. V trimming: 6 bases; J trimming: 2 bases; junction bases outside the gene matches: 8. The table lists this clone with a few counts. Isolated RNA was reverse transcribed in full, so expressed TCRB transcripts were sequenced. The method was immunoSEQ multiplex PCR; TCRdb's version includes in-frame clones alone and lacks a portion of them. Of hundreds of thousands of clones listed, 30% are singletons. The TCR was taken from a man aged 18 to 30 in good health. The gene calls are TRBV7-9 and TRBJ2-3, with 7 bases identical to TRBD1. Sequencing was performed on naive CD4+ T cells from blood. The CDR3 protein is CASSPTGWYTDTQYF. CDR3 DNA sequence: TGTGCCAGCAGTCCGACAGGGTGGTACACAGATACGCAGTATTTT.